This T cell receptor (beta chain) was retrieved from a study of cytomegalovirus exposure and HLA in healthy donors. This CDR3 is 16 amino acids long. CDR1 is SGHRS, CDR2 YFSETQ, per germline. Losses at the gene ends were 3 bases for V and 4 bases for J; bases not matched to a gene: 10. The PCR had 60 Vbeta and 13 Jbeta primers. Only in-frame clones appear in the TCRdb table, and some are missing; sequencing was by immunoSEQ multiplex PCR. This sample carries around 130,000 clones, 60% to 85% of them seen once, and the ten largest clones take approximately 1.6%. The chain is built from TRBV5-1 and TRBJ2-7, with TRBD1 matching 10 bases. The TCR sequence derives from a young woman in good health and CMV-seronegative. Sequenced material: PBMCs. CDR3 DNA: TGCGCCAGCAGCTACCCGGGGACAGGGGTTGATTACGAGCAGTACTTC. Amino acid sequence: CASSYPGTGVDYEQYF. Looking up the rest from reference TRBV5-1 and TRBJ2-7 gives the full variable domain: KAGVTQTPRYLIKTRGQQVTLSCSPISGHRSVSWYQQTPGQGLQFLFEYFSETQRNKGNFPGRFSGRQFSNSRSEMNVSTLELGDSALYLCASSYPGTGVDYEQYFGPGTRLTVT.